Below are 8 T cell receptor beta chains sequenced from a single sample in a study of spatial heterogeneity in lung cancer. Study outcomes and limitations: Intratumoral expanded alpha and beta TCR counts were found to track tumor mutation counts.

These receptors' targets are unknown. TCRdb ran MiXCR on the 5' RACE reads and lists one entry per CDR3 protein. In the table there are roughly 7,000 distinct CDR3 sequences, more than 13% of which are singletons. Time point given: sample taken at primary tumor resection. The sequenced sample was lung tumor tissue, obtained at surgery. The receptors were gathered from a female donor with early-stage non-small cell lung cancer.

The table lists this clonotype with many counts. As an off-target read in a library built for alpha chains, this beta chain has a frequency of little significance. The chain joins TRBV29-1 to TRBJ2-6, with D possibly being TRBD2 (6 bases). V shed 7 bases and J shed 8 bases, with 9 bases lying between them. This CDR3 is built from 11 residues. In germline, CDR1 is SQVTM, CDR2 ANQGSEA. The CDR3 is CSAGDSNVLTF. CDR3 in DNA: TGCAGCGCGGGGGACTCCAACGTCCTGACTTTC.

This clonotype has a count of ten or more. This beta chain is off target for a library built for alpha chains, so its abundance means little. The CDR3 here is CASPRRDVTGANVLTF. CDR3 nucleotide sequence: TGTGCCAGCCCTAGGAGGGACGTGACTGGGGCCAACGTCCTGACTTTC. The chain joins TRBV2 to TRBJ2-6, with TRBD2 as a possible D gene (6 bases). Germline assignment: CDR1 SNHLY and CDR2 FYNNEI. V dropped 8 bases and J dropped 2 bases, with 16 bases sitting between them. CDR3 length equals 16 residues.

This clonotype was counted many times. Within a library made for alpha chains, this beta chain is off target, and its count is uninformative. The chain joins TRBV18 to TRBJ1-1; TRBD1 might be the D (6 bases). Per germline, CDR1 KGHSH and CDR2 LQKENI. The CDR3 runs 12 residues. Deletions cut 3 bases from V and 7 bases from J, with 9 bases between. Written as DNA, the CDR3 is TGTGCCAGCTCACCGACAGGAGATGAAGCTTTCTTT. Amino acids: CASSPTGDEAFF.

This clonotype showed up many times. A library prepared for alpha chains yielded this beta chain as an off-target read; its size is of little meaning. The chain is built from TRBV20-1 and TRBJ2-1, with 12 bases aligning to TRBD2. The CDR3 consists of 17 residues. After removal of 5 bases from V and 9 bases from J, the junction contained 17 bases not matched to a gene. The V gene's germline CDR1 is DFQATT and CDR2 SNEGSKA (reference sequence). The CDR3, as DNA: TGCAGTGCTCATCCCCGGACTAGCGGGATAGATACGGGTGAGCAGTTCTTC. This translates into CSAHPRTSGIDTGEQFF.

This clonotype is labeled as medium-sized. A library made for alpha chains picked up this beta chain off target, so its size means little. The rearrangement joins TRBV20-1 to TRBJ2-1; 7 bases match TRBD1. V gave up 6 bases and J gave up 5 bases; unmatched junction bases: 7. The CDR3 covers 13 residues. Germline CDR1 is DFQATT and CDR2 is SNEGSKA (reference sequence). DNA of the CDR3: TGCAGTGCCCGTAGGGGGCGCGACAATGAGCAGTTCTTC. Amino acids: CSARRGRDNEQFF.

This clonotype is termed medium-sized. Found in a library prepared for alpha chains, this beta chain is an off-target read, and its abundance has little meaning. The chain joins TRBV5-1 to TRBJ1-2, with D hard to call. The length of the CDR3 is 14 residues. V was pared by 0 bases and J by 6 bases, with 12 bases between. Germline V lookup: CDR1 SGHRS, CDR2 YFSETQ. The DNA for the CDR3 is TGCGCCAGCAGCTTGGTTACGGGGTCCGATGGCTACACCTTC. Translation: CASSLVTGSDGYTF.

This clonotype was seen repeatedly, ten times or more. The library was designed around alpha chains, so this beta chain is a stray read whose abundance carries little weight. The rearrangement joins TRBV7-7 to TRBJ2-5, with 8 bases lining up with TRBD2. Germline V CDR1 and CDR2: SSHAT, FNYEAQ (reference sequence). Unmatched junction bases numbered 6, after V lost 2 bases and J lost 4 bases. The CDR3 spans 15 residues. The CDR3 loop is CASSLFSGGRETQYF. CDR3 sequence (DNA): TGTGCCAGCAGCTTATTTTCGGGGGGGCGAGAGACCCAGTACTTC.

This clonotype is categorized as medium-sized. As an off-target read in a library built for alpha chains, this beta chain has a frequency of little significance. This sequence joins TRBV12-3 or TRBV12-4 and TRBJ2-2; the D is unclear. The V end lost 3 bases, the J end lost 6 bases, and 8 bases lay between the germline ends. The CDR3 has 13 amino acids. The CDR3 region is CASSFMGPGELFF. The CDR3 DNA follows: TGTGCCAGCAGTTTTATGGGCCCCGGGGAGCTGTTTTTT.